This is a list of T cell receptor beta chains from one sample in a study of T cell repertoires in ileal Crohn's disease. Assay: immunoSEQ multiplex PCR; the TCRdb copy retains only in-frame clones and omits some. The table lists around 13,000 clones, under 90% of them singletons. Sequenced: ileal tissue. These receptors all come from an adult with Crohn's disease. Each CDR3 is given with its conserved first and last residue. The order of the fields is V gene, D gene, clone size, J gene, CDR3 DNA, CDR3 protein. A D gene is named only where the DNA matches it firmly. For some rows the clone size is stated as once, few or many, or as a class when expanded; others skip it.

v_gene: TRBV6-1
d_gene: TRBD1
abundance: .
j_gene: TRBJ2-7
CDR3nt: TGTGCCAGCAGTGATGGGACAGGGGCGGGCGAGCAGTACTTC
CDR3aa: CASSDGTGAGEQYF

v_gene: TRBV10-3
d_gene: .
abundance: .
j_gene: TRBJ2-7
CDR3nt: TGTGCCATCAGTCCCAACCTAGGTAACGAGCAGTACTTC
CDR3aa: CAISPNLGNEQYF

v_gene: TRBV4-3
d_gene: TRBD1
abundance: few
j_gene: TRBJ1-4
CDR3nt: TGCGCCAGCAGCCGATACAGGGGGCGAAATGAAAAACTGTTTTTT
CDR3aa: CASSRYRGRNEKLFF

v_gene: TRBV7-2
d_gene: TRBD2
abundance: .
j_gene: TRBJ2-7
CDR3nt: TGTGCCAGCAGCTTAGTTGAGACTAGCGGGACCTACGAGCAGTACTTC
CDR3aa: CASSLVETSGTYEQYF

v_gene: TRBV7-2
d_gene: TRBD2
abundance: .
j_gene: TRBJ2-7
CDR3nt: TGTGCCAGCAGCTCTCGGGGGGGTCACGAGCAGTACTTC
CDR3aa: CASSSRGGHEQYF

v_gene: TRBV18
d_gene: TRBD1
abundance: .
j_gene: TRBJ1-2
CDR3nt: TGTGCCAGCTCAACGTTACAGGGGCGAAGCGACTATGGCTACACCTTC
CDR3aa: CASSTLQGRSDYGYTF

v_gene: TRBV6-5
d_gene: TRBD1
abundance: .
j_gene: TRBJ1-6
CDR3nt: TGTGCCAGCAGAGAGGACAGGGCCAGCTCACCCCTCCACTTT
CDR3aa: CASREDRASSPLHF

v_gene: TRBV29-1
d_gene: TRBD2
abundance: .
j_gene: TRBJ2-5
CDR3nt: TGCAGCGTTGAAGGCGGGAGAGAGACCCAGTACTTC
CDR3aa: CSVEGGRETQYF

v_gene: TRBV19
d_gene: .
abundance: few
j_gene: TRBJ1-5
CDR3nt: TGTGCCAGTAGTATAGAGGAGGGGAATCAGCCCCAGCATTTT
CDR3aa: CASSIEEGNQPQHF

v_gene: TRBV25-1
d_gene: .
abundance: once
j_gene: TRBJ1-1
CDR3nt: TGTGCCAGCAGTGACGGGACTGAAGCTTTCTTT
CDR3aa: CASSDGTEAFF

v_gene: TRBV29-1
d_gene: .
abundance: .
j_gene: TRBJ2-7
CDR3nt: TGCAGCGTTGGGGGCGGTACCTCCTACGAGCAGTACTTC
CDR3aa: CSVGGGTSYEQYF

v_gene: TRBV5-1
d_gene: TRBD1
abundance: .
j_gene: TRBJ1-5
CDR3nt: TGCGCCAGCAGCCCGTCTACAGGGGGCCTCGGTCAGCCCCAGCATTTT
CDR3aa: CASSPSTGGLGQPQHF

v_gene: TRBV9
d_gene: TRBD2
abundance: .
j_gene: TRBJ2-1
CDR3nt: TGTGCCAGCAGCGACGGAATGGGACTAGCCTACAATGAGCAGTTCTTC
CDR3aa: CASSDGMGLAYNEQFF

v_gene: TRBV10-3
d_gene: TRBD1
abundance: .
j_gene: TRBJ2-2
CDR3nt: TGTGCCGTTTCCGGGACAGGGGGGGCCGGGGAGCTGTTTTTT
CDR3aa: CAVSGTGGAGELFF

v_gene: TRBV6-6
d_gene: .
abundance: .
j_gene: TRBJ1-5
CDR3nt: TGTGCCAGCAGTCTCGCCAGGGAACAGCCCCAGCATTTT
CDR3aa: CASSLAREQPQHF

v_gene: TRBV7-2
d_gene: .
abundance: .
j_gene: TRBJ2-5
CDR3nt: TGTGCCAGCAGCTTAGATCAGGCCACAGAGACCCAGTACTTC
CDR3aa: CASSLDQATETQYF

v_gene: TRBV5-4
d_gene: .
abundance: .
j_gene: TRBJ2-7
CDR3nt: TGTGCCAGCAGCCCCCAGGGGTCCTACGAGCAGTACTTC
CDR3aa: CASSPQGSYEQYF

v_gene: TRBV27
d_gene: .
abundance: .
j_gene: TRBJ2-7
CDR3nt: .
CDR3aa: CASSTSAASSYEQYF

v_gene: TRBV7-9
d_gene: .
abundance: .
j_gene: TRBJ1-5
CDR3nt: TGTGCCAGCAGCTTAGTAGGGCGACAGGCTAGCAATCAGCCCCAGCATTTT
CDR3aa: CASSLVGRQASNQPQHF

v_gene: TRBV5-1
d_gene: .
abundance: .
j_gene: TRBJ1-2
CDR3nt: TGCGCCAGCAGCGCCCGGAAGAGGATCGACTATGGCTACACCTTC
CDR3aa: CASSARKRIDYGYTF

v_gene: TRBV7-2
d_gene: TRBD1
abundance: .
j_gene: TRBJ1-5
CDR3nt: TGTGCCAGCAGCCAGAGGGGGACAGACAGCAATCAGCCCCAGCATTTT
CDR3aa: CASSQRGTDSNQPQHF

v_gene: TRBV30
d_gene: .
abundance: .
j_gene: TRBJ1-5
CDR3nt: TGTGCCTGGAGTCGGAGAGGGGGTAGCAATCAGCCCCAGCATTTT
CDR3aa: CAWSRRGGSNQPQHF

v_gene: TRBV9
d_gene: .
abundance: .
j_gene: TRBJ2-2
CDR3nt: TGTGCCAGCAGCGTGGCCGGGGGGAACACCGGGGAGCTGTTTTTT
CDR3aa: CASSVAGGNTGELFF

v_gene: TRBV6-5
d_gene: .
abundance: .
j_gene: TRBJ2-3
CDR3nt: TGTGCCAGCAGTTACTCCGGGGTTCGTGATACGCAGTATTTT
CDR3aa: CASSYSGVRDTQYF

v_gene: TRBV7-2
d_gene: TRBD1
abundance: once
j_gene: TRBJ1-1
CDR3nt: TGTGCCAGCAGGGGGACAGGGGGGGTGAAGGCTGAAGCTTTCTTT
CDR3aa: CASRGTGGVKAEAFF

v_gene: TRBV19
d_gene: .
abundance: .
j_gene: TRBJ2-6
CDR3nt: TGTGCCAGTAGTATCCAGGGCGGGGCCAACGTCCTGACTTTC
CDR3aa: CASSIQGGANVLTF

v_gene: TRBV18
d_gene: .
abundance: .
j_gene: TRBJ2-7
CDR3nt: TGTGCCAGCTCACCACGGACATACGAGCAGTACTTC
CDR3aa: CASSPRTYEQYF

v_gene: TRBV21-1
d_gene: .
abundance: .
j_gene: TRBJ2-5
CDR3nt: TGTGCCAGCAGCAAAAGGCCGGCTAGCGCACCGGAGGCCCAGTACTTC
CDR3aa: CASSKRPASAPEAQYF

v_gene: TRBV30
d_gene: .
abundance: .
j_gene: TRBJ1-2
CDR3nt: TGTGCCTGGAGTGTACTACAGGGAGGCTACACCTTC
CDR3aa: CAWSVLQGGYTF

v_gene: TRBV15
d_gene: TRBD2
abundance: .
j_gene: TRBJ2-7
CDR3nt: TGTGCCACCAGCAGAGAAGCGGGAGCAGAGAAAAGCTCCTACGAGCAGTACTTC
CDR3aa: CATSREAGAEKSSYEQYF

v_gene: TRBV15
d_gene: TRBD2
abundance: .
j_gene: TRBJ2-1
CDR3nt: TGTGCCACCAGCAGTGAGGGACTAGCGGGGTTGGGTGAGCAGTTCTTC
CDR3aa: CATSSEGLAGLGEQFF

v_gene: TRBV7-2
d_gene: TRBD2
abundance: .
j_gene: TRBJ2-1
CDR3nt: TGTGCCAGCAGCTTAACGACGGGGGGGCCTAATGAGCAGTTCTTC
CDR3aa: CASSLTTGGPNEQFF

v_gene: TRBV6-6
d_gene: .
abundance: .
j_gene: TRBJ1-4
CDR3nt: TGTGCCAGTCGCTGGGGGACCCAGGGGGAAAAACTGTTTTTT
CDR3aa: CASRWGTQGEKLFF

v_gene: TRBV19
d_gene: TRBD2
abundance: .
j_gene: TRBJ2-1
CDR3nt: TGTGCCAGTAGTCCGCGGGGGGGCCGAAGTTCCTACAATGAGCAGTTCTTC
CDR3aa: CASSPRGGRSSYNEQFF

v_gene: TRBV28
d_gene: .
abundance: .
j_gene: TRBJ2-7
CDR3nt: TGTGCCAGCAGTTTGACGAGGGACGAGCAGTACTTC
CDR3aa: CASSLTRDEQYF

v_gene: TRBV5-1
d_gene: TRBD1
abundance: .
j_gene: TRBJ2-2
CDR3nt: TGCGCCAGCTCCCCTCGGACAGGAGGTAACACCGGGGAGCTGTTTTTT
CDR3aa: CASSPRTGGNTGELFF

v_gene: TRBV5-1
d_gene: .
abundance: .
j_gene: TRBJ2-3
CDR3nt: TGCGCCAGCAGCTTGGCGGGGGCAGATACGCAGTATTTT
CDR3aa: CASSLAGADTQYF

v_gene: TRBV5-6
d_gene: TRBD2
abundance: once
j_gene: TRBJ2-7
CDR3nt: TGTGCCAGCAGCGACTATCAGCGGGAGTACGACGAGCAGTACTTC
CDR3aa: CASSDYQREYDEQYF

v_gene: TRBV29-1
d_gene: .
abundance: once
j_gene: TRBJ1-3
CDR3nt: TGCAGCGTTGCGGGGAGGGGAAACACCATATATTTT
CDR3aa: CSVAGRGNTIYF

v_gene: TRBV6-4
d_gene: .
abundance: .
j_gene: TRBJ2-5
CDR3nt: TGTGCCAGCAGTGCGCGTGTAGGGGCCGGAGAGACCCAGTACTTC
CDR3aa: CASSARVGAGETQYF

v_gene: TRBV28
d_gene: TRBD1
abundance: .
j_gene: TRBJ1-5
CDR3nt: TGTGCCAGCAGGACAGGGTTAGGGCAGCCCCAGCATTTT
CDR3aa: CASRTGLGQPQHF